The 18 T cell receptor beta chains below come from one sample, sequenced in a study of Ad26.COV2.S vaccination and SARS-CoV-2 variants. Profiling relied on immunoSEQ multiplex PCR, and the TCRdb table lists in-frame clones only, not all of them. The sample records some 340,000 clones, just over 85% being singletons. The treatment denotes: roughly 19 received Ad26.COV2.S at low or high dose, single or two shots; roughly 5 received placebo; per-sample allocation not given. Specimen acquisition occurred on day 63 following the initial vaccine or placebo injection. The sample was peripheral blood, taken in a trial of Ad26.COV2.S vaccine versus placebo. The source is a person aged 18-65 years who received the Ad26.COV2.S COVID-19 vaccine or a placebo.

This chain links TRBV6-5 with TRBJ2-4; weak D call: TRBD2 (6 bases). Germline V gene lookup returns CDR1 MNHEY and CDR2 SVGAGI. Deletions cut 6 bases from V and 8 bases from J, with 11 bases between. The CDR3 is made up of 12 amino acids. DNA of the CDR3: TGTGCCAGCAGCAGGTGGGGGGACATTCAGTACTTC. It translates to CASSRWGDIQYF.

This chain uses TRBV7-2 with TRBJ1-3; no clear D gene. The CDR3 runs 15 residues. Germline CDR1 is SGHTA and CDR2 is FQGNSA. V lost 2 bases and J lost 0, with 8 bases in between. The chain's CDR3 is CASSLFGYSGNTIYF. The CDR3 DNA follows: TGTGCCAGCAGCTTATTCGGATACTCTGGAAACACCATATATTTT.

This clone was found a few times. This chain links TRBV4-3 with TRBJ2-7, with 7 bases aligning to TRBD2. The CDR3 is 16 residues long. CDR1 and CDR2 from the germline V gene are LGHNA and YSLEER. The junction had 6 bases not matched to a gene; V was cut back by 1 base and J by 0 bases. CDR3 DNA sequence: TGCGCCAGCAGCCAAGGCCCCGGGACTACCTCCTACGAGCAGTACTTC. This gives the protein CASSQGPGTTSYEQYF.

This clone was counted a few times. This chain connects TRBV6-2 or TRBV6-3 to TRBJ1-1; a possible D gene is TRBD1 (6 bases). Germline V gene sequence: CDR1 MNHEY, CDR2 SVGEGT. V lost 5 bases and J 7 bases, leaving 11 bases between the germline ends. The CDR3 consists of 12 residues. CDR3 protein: CASSTADSEAFF. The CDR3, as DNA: TGTGCCAGCAGTACGGCGGACAGTGAAGCTTTCTTT.

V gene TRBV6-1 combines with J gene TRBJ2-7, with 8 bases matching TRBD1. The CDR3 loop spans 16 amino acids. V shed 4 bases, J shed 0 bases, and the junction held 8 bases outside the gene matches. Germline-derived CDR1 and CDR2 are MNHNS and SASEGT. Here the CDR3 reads CASSATTGDSSYEQYF. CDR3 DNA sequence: TGTGCCAGCAGTGCCACGACAGGGGATAGCTCCTACGAGCAGTACTTC.

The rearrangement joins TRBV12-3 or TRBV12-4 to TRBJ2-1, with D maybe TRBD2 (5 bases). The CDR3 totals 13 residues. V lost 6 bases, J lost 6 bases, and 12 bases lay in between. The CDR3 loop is CASSQDSLNEQFF. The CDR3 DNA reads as TGTGCCAGCAGCCAGGACTCTCTCAATGAGCAGTTCTTC.

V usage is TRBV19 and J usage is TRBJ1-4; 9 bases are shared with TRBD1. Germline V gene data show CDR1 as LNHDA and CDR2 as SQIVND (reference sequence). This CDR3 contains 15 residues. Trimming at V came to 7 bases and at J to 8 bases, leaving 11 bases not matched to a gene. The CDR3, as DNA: TGTGCCAGTAAGGGCCCCGGGACAGGGATAGAAAAACTGTTTTTT. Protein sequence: CASKGPGTGIEKLFF.

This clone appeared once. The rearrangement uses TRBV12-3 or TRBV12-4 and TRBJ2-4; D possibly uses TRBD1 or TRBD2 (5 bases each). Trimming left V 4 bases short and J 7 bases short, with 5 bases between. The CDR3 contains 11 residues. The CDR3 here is CASSWGNIQYF. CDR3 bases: TGTGCCAGCAGTTGGGGGAACATTCAGTACTTC.

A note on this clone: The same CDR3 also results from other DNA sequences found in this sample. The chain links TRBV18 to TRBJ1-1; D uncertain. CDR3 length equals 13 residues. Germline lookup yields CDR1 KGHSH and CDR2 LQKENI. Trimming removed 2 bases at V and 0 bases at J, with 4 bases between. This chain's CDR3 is CASSPRLNTEAFF. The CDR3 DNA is TGTGCCAGCTCACCAAGGTTGAACACTGAAGCTTTCTTT. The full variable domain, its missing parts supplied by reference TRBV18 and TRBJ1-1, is NAGVMQNPRHLVRRRGQEARLRCSPMKGHSHVYWYRQLPEEGLKFMVYLQKENIIDESGMPKERFSAEFPKEGPSILRIQQVVRGDSAAYFCASSPRLNTEAFFGQGTRLTVV.

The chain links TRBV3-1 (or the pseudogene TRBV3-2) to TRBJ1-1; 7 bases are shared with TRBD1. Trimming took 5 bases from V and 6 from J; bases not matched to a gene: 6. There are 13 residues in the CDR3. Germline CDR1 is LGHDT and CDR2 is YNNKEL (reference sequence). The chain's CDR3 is CASSAYRGAEAFF. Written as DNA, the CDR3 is TGTGCCAGCAGCGCATACAGGGGCGCTGAAGCTTTCTTT.

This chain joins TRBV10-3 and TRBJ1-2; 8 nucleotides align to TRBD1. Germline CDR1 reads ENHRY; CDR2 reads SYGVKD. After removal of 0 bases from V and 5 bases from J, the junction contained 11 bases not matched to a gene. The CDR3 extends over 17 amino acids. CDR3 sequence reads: CAISESVTGASTYGYTF. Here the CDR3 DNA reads TGTGCCATCAGTGAGTCGGTGACAGGGGCTTCCACATATGGCTACACCTTC.

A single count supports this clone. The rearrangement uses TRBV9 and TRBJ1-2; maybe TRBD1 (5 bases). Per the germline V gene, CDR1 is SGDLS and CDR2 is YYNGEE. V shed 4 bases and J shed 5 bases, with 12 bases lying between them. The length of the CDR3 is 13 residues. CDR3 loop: CASSTRGGYGYTF. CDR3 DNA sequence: TGTGCCAGCAGCACCCGCGGGGGGTATGGCTACACCTTC.

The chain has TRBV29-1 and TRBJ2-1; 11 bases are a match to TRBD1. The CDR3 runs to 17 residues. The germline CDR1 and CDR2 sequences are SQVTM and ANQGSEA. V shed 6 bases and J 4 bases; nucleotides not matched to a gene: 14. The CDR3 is CSVRDRGGKGSYNEQFF. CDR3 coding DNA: TGCAGCGTACGGGACAGGGGGGGGAAAGGGTCGTACAATGAGCAGTTCTTC.

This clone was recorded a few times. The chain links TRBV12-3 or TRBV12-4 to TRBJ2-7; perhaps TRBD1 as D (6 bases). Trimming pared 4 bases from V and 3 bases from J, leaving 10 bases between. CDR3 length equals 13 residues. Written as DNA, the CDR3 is TGTGCCAGCAGTTCGGACAGCCACTACGAGCAGTACTTC. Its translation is CASSSDSHYEQYF.

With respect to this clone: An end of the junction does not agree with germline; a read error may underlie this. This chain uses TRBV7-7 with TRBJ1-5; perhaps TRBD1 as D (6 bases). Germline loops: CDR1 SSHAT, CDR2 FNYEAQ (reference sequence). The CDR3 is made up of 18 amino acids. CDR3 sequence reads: CASSYGTGTEKCNQPQHF. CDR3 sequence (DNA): TGTGCTAGCAGCTACGGAACAGGGACGGAAAAGTGCAATCAGCCCCAGCATTTT.

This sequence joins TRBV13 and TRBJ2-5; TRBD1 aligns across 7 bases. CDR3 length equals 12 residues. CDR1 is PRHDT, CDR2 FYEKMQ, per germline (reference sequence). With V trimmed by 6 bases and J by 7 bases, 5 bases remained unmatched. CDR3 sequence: CASSGQDGTQYF. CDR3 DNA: TGTGCCAGCAGTGGACAGGATGGGACCCAGTACTTC.

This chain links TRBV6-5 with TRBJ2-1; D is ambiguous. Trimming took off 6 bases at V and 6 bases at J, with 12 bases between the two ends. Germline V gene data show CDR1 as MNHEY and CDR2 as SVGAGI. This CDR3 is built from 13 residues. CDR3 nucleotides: TGTGCCAGCAGCTCACCAGAGATCAATGAGCAGTTCTTC. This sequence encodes CASSSPEINEQFF.

In nucleotides, the CDR3 is TGTGCCACCGCAGAGGTTTCTAATGAAAAACTGTTTTTT. Its protein is CATAEVSNEKLFF. The chain links TRBV27 to TRBJ1-4; D call uncertain. The CDR3 has 13 amino acids. Trimming took off 10 bases at V and 3 bases at J, with 12 bases between the two ends. Per germline, CDR1 MNHEY and CDR2 SMNVEV (reference sequence).